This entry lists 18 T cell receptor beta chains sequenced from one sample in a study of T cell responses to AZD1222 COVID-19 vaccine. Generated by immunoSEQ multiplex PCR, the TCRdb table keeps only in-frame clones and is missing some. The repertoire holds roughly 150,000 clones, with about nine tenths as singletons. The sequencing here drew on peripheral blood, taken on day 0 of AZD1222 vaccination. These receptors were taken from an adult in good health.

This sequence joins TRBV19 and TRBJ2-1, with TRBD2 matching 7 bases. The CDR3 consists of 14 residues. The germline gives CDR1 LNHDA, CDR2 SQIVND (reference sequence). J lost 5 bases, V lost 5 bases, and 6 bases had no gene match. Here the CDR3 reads CASSPAGLNNEQFF. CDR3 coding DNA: TGTGCCAGTAGTCCAGCGGGACTTAACAATGAGCAGTTCTTC.

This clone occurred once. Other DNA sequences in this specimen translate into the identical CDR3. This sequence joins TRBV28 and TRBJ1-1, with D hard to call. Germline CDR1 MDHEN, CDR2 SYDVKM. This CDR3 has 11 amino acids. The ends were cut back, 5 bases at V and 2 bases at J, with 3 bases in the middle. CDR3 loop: CASSPNTEAFF. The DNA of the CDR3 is TGTGCCAGCAGTCCTAACACTGAAGCTTTCTTT.

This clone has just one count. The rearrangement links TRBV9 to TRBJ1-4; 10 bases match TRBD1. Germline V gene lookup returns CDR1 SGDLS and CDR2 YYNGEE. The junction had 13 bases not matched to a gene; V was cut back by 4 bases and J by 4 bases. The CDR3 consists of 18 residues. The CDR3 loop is CASSPGTGEFPFNEKLFF. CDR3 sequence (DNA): TGTGCCAGCAGCCCGGGGACAGGGGAGTTTCCGTTTAATGAAAAACTGTTTTTT. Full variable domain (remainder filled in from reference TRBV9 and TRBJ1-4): DSGVTQTPKHLITATGQRVTLRCSPRSGDLSVYWYQQSLDQGLQFLIQYYNGEERAKGNILERFSAQQFPDLHSELNLSSLELGDSALYFCASSPGTGEFPFNEKLFFGSGTQLSVL.

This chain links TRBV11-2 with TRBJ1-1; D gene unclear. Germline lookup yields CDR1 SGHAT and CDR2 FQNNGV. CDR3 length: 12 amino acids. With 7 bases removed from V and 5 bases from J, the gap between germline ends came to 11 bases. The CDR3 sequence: CASNVFATEAFF. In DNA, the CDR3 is TGTGCCAGCAACGTCTTTGCTACTGAAGCTTTCTTT. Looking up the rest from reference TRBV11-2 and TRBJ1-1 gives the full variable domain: EAGVAQSPRYKIIEKRQSVAFWCNPISGHATLYWYQQILGQGPKLLIQFQNNGVVDDSQLPKDRFSAERLKGVDSTLKIQPAKLEDSAVYLCASNVFATEAFFGQGTRLTVV.

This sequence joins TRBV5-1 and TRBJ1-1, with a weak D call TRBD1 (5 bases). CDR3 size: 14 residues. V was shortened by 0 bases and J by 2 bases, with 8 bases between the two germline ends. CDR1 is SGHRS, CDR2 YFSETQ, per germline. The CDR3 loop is CASSLDRLNTEAFF. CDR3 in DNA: TGCGCCAGCAGCTTGGACAGGTTAAACACTGAAGCTTTCTTT.

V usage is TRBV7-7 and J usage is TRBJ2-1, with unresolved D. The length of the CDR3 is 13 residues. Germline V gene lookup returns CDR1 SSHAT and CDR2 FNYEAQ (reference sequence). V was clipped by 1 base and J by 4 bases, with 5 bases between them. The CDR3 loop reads CASSLDRYNEQFF. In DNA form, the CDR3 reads TGTGCCAGCAGCTTAGACCGATACAATGAGCAGTTCTTC.

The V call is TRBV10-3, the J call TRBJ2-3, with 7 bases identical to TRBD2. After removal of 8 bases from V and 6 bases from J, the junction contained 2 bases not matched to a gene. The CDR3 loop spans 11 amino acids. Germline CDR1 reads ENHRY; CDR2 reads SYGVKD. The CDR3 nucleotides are TGTGCCATCGGGGGGGTGGATACGCAGTATTTT. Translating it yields CAIGGVDTQYF.

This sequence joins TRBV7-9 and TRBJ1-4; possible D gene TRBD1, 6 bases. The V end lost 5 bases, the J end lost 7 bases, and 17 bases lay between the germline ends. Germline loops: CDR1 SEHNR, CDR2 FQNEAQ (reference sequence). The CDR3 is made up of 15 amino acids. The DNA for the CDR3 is TGTGCCAGCAGCCGAGACAGGACACGCGGTGAAAAACTGTTTTTT. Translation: CASSRDRTRGEKLFF.

The CDR3 reads CSVEGGTSSYEQYF. In DNA form, the CDR3 reads TGCAGCGTTGAAGGAGGGACGAGCTCCTACGAGCAGTACTTC. This rearrangement joins TRBV29-1 to TRBJ2-7, with D perhaps being TRBD1 or TRBD2 (5 bases each). CDR1 SQVTM and CDR2 ANQGSEA come from the germline V gene. There are 14 residues in the CDR3. Trimming cost V 1 base and J 0 bases, with 10 bases left between them.

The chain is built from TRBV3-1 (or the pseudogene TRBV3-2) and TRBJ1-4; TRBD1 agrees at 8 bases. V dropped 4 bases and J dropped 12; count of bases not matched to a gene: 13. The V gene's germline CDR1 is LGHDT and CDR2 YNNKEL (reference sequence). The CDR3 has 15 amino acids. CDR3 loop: CASSRGPGGEPELFF. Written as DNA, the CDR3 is TGTGCCAGCAGCCGAGGGCCAGGGGGCGAACCCGAACTGTTTTTT.

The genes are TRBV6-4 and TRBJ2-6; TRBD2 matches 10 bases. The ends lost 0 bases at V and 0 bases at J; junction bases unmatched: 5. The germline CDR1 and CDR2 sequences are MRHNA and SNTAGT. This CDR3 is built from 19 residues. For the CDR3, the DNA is TGTGCCAGCAGTGACTCAGGTCCTAGCGGGGGCTCTGGGGCCAACGTCCTGACTTTC. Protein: CASSDSGPSGGSGANVLTF.

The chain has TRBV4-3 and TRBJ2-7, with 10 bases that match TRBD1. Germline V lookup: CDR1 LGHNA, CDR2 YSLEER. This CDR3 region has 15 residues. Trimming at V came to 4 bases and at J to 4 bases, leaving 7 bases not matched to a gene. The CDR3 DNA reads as TGCGCCAGCAGCCCGGCCGGGACAGGGGCTTACGAGCAGTACTTC. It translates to CASSPAGTGAYEQYF.

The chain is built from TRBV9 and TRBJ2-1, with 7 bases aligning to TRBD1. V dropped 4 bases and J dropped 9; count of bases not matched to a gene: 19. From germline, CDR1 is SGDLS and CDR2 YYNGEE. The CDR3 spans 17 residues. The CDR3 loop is CASSTTGQTSPGSEQFF. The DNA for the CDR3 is TGTGCCAGCAGCACAACGGGACAGACCTCCCCTGGGAGTGAGCAGTTCTTC.

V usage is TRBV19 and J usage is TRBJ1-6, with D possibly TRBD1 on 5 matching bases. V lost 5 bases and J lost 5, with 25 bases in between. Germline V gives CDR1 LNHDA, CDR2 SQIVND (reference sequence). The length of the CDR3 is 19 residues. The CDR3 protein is CASSPFGTPTPLNNSPLHF. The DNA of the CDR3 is TGTGCCAGTAGTCCCTTCGGGACTCCCACCCCTCTTAATAATTCACCCCTCCACTTT.

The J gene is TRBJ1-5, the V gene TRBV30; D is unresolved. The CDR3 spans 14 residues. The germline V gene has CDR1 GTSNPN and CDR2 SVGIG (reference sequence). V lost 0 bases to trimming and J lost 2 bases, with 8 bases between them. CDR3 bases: TGTGCCTGGAGTGTCCCCGGTGGCAATCAGCCCCAGCATTTT. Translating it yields CAWSVPGGNQPQHF.

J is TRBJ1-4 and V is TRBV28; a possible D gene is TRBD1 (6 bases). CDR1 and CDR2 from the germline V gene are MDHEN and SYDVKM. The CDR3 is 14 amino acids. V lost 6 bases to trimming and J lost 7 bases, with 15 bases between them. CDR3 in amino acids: CASSLGGAGEKLFF. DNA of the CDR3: TGTGCCAGCAGCCTGGGGGGGGCGGGTGAAAAACTGTTTTTT.

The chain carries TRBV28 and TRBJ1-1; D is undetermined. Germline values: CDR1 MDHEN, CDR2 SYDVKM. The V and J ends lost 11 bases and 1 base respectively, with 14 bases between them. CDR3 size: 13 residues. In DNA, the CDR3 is TGTGCCTCCACTGACACCGCGAACACTGAAGCTTTCTTT. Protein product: CASTDTANTEAFF. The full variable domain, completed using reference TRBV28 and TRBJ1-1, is DVKVTQSSRYLVKRTGEKVFLECVQDMDHENMFWYRQDPGLGLRLIYFSYDVKMKEKGDIPEGYSVSREKKERFSLILESASTNQTSMYLCASTDTANTEAFFGQGTRLTVV.

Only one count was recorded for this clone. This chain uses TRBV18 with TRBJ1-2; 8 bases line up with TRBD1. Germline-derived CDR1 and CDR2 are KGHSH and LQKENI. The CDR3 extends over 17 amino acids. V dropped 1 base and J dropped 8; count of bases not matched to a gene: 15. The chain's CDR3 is CASSPQFSDRAPGGYTF. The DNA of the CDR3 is TGTGCCAGCTCACCACAGTTTTCGGACAGGGCCCCGGGCGGCTACACCTTC.